Each of the 9 T cell receptor beta chains below was sequenced from the same sample in a study of chemoradiotherapy in HPV16-positive cancers. Sequencing used immunoSEQ multiplex PCR; TCRdb keeps in-frame clones, though not all of them. The sample carries about 1,000 clones, more than 70% recorded once. Material: tumor tissue, obtained from a patient who underwent chemoradiotherapy. These receptor sequences come from a human donor with HPV-associated anogenital cancer.

The genes are TRBV19 and TRBJ2-1; D is undetermined. Germline CDR1 LNHDA, CDR2 SQIVND (reference sequence). CDR3 length: 14 residues. V gave up 2 bases and J gave up 3 bases, with 8 bases separating them. This CDR3 reads CASSINGNYNEQFF. The DNA of the CDR3 is TGTGCCAGTAGTATAAATGGGAACTACAATGAGCAGTTCTTC.

The genes are TRBV7-3 and TRBJ2-3; TRBD2 aligns across 8 bases. The junction had 9 bases not matched to a gene; V was cut back by 5 bases and J by 11 bases. The germline gives CDR1 SGHTA, CDR2 FQGTGA. The CDR3 runs 13 residues. CDR3 sequence reads: CASSPGTRGEQYF. In nucleotides, the CDR3 is TGTGCCAGCAGCCCCGGGACGCGGGGGGAGCAGTATTTT.

CDR3 bases: TGTGCCAGCAGTTTCATCCTTATTACAGGGAACACTGAAGCTTTCTTT. The encoded protein is CASSFILITGNTEAFF. The V and J genes are TRBV6-5 and TRBJ1-1; D might be TRBD1 (5 bases). Trimming shortened V by 4 bases and J by 1 base, and 16 bases separated the two germline ends. The CDR3 runs to 16 residues. Per the germline V gene, CDR1 is MNHEY and CDR2 is SVGAGI.

The chain links TRBV5-5 to TRBJ2-5, with D perhaps TRBD1 (7 bases). The CDR3 is 15 amino acids. Trimming stripped 2 bases from V and 4 bases from J, with 15 bases between. The germline V gene has CDR1 SGHKS and CDR2 YYEKEE (reference sequence). Here the CDR3 reads CASSLTGQEGETQYF. The CDR3 coding sequence is TGTGCCAGCAGCTTAACCGGACAGGAGGGAGAGACCCAGTACTTC.

This chain connects TRBV5-4 to TRBJ1-2; 8 bases align to TRBD1. After removal of 3 bases from V and 5 bases from J, the junction contained 9 bases not matched to a gene. CDR3 length equals 15 residues. Per the germline V gene, CDR1 is SGHNT and CDR2 is YYREEE (reference sequence). The CDR3 nucleotides are TGTGCCAGCAGCTCCCGACAGGGGAATTTTTATGGCTACACCTTC. Translated: CASSSRQGNFYGYTF.

The chain carries TRBV19 and TRBJ2-2, with D possibly being TRBD1 or TRBD2 (6 bases each). Trimming stripped 6 bases from V and 0 bases from J, with 14 bases between. This CDR3 contains 16 residues. Germline values: CDR1 LNHDA, CDR2 SQIVND (reference sequence). The CDR3 DNA reads as TGTGCCAGTAGGAACTCGGGGGCCACGAACACCGGGGAGCTGTTTTTT. Protein sequence: CASRNSGATNTGELFF.

The chain carries TRBV9 and TRBJ2-7; 9 bases are shared with TRBD1. Germline V gene data show CDR1 as SGDLS and CDR2 as YYNGEE. V trimming: 4 bases; J trimming: 3 bases; junction bases outside the gene matches: 8. CDR3 size: 15 residues. The CDR3 here is CASSRQDRGLYEQYF. For the CDR3, the DNA is TGTGCCAGCAGCAGGCAGGACAGGGGCCTCTACGAGCAGTACTTC.

This chain connects TRBV9 to TRBJ1-1; D gene uncertain. This CDR3 comprises 13 residues. V lost 3 bases to trimming and J lost 1 base, with 7 bases between them. Germline V lookup: CDR1 SGDLS, CDR2 YYNGEE. This chain's CDR3 is CASSAAGNTEAFF. DNA for the CDR3: TGTGCCAGCAGCGCTGCGGGGAACACTGAAGCTTTCTTT.

The V gene is TRBV18, the J gene TRBJ2-3, with unresolved D. Trimming left V 0 bases short and J 3 bases short, with 10 bases between. In germline, CDR1 is KGHSH, CDR2 LQKENI. This CDR3 region has 15 residues. Here the CDR3 reads CASSPPRTLTDTQYF. Here the CDR3 DNA reads TGTGCCAGCTCACCACCCAGGACCTTAACAGATACGCAGTATTTT.